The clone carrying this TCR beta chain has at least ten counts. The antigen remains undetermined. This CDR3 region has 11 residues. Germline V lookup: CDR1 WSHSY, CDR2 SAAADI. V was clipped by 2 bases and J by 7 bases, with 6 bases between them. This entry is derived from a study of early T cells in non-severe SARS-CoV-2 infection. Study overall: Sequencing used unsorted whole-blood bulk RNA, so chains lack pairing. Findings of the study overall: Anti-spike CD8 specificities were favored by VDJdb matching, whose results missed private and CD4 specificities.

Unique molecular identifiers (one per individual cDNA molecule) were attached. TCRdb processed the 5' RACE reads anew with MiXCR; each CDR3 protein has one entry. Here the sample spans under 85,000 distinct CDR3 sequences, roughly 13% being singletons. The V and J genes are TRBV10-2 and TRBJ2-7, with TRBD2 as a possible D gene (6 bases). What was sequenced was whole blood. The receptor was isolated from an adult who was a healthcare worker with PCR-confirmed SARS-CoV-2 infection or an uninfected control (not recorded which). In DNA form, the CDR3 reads TGCGCCAGCAGTGAGGGGGGGGAGCAGTACTTC. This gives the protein CASSEGGEQYF.